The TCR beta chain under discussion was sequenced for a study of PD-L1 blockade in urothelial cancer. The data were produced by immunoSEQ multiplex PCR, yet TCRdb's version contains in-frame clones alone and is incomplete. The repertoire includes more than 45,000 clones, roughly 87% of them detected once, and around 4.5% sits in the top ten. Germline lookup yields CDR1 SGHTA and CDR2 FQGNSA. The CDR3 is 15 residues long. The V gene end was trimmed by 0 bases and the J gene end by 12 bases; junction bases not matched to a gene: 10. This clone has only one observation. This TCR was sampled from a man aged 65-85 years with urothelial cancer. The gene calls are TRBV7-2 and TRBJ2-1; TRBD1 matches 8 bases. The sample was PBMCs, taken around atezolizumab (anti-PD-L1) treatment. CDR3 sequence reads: CASSLARTGHTGQFF. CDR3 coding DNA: TGTGCCAGCAGCTTAGCACGGACAGGGCACACCGGGCAGTTCTTC.